What follows is one T cell receptor beta chain and its context. The data were taken from a study of blood T cell repertoires in COVID-19. Residents of 20 to 25 US areas, aged roughly 18 to 89 years, made up the participants. Germline CDR1 SEHNR, CDR2 FQNEAQ (reference sequence). V shed 5 bases, J shed 6 bases, and the junction held 12 bases outside the gene matches. This CDR3 contains 17 residues. The data were produced by immunoSEQ multiplex PCR, yet TCRdb's version contains in-frame clones alone and is incomplete. The repertoire has roughly 250,000 clones, under 95% of them found once; the top ten carry under 3%.

This clonotype originated in a woman in her forties with acute COVID-19. V gene TRBV7-9 combines with J gene TRBJ2-5; 13 bases align to TRBD2. Material for sequencing was PBMCs or T cells enriched from blood (not recorded which). CDR3 loop: CASSERTSGRWEKTQYF. CDR3 in DNA: TGTGCCAGCAGCGAACGGACTAGCGGGAGATGGGAAAAGACCCAGTACTTC. The full variable domain, its missing parts supplied by reference TRBV7-9 and TRBJ2-5, is DTGVSQNPRHKITKRGQNVTFRCDPISEHNRLYWYRQTLGQGPEFLTYFQNEAQLEKSRLLSDRFSAERPKGSFSTLEIQRTEQGDSAMYLCASSERTSGRWEKTQYFGPGTRLLVL.